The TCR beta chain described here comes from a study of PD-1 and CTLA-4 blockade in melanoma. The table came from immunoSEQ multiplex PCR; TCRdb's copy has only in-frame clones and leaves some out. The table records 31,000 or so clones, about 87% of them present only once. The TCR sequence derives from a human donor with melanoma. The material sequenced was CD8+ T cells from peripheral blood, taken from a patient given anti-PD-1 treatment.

The CDR3 nucleotides read TGCAGCGTTGAGCCACCGAACACCGGGGAGCTGTTTTTT. This sequence encodes CSVEPPNTGELFF. V gene TRBV29-1 combines with J gene TRBJ2-2, with no clear D. The CDR3 has 13 residues. The germline CDR1 and CDR2 sequences are SQVTM and ANQGSEA. V was pared by 3 bases and J by 0 bases, with 5 bases between.